Below, 10 T cell receptor beta chains from the same sample are listed, as sequenced in a study of T cell responses to AZD1222 COVID-19 vaccine. Method: immunoSEQ multiplex PCR; TCRdb's copy keeps in-frame clones and lacks some. The sample has fewer than 200,000 clones; around nine tenths are singletons. The material was peripheral blood, obtained on day 0 of AZD1222 vaccination. The receptors were gathered from an adult in good health.

This chain joins TRBV28 and TRBJ2-2; D gene unclear. Trimming shortened V by 4 bases and J by 3 bases, and 9 bases separated the two germline ends. The CDR3 sequence is 14 residues long. Per germline, CDR1 MDHEN and CDR2 SYDVKM. CDR3 region: CASSSEYYTGELFF. CDR3 sequence (DNA): TGTGCCAGCAGTTCGGAGTACTACACCGGGGAGCTGTTTTTT.

This chain connects TRBV2 to TRBJ1-4; 8 bases line up with TRBD1. There are 16 residues in the CDR3. The V and J ends lost 4 bases and 8 bases, in that order; junction bases with no gene match: 12. Germline CDR1 and CDR2: SNHLY and FYNNEI. CDR3 sequence (DNA): TGTGCCAGCAGTGGCGAGGGGAGGACAGGGCTCGAAAAACTGTTTTTT. Translation gives CASSGEGRTGLEKLFF. Full variable domain (remainder filled in from reference TRBV2 and TRBJ1-4): EPEVTQTPSHQVTQMGQEVILRCVPISNHLYFYWYRQILGQKVEFLVSFYNNEISEKSEIFDDQFSVERPDGSNFTLKIRSTKLEDSAMYFCASSGEGRTGLEKLFFGSGTQLSVL.

The V gene is TRBV29-1, the J gene TRBJ2-3; 8 bases align to TRBD1. Germline V CDR1 and CDR2: SQVTM, ANQGSEA. The CDR3 is 16 residues long. The V segment lost 4 bases and the J segment 2 bases; nucleotides outside the gene matches: 11. The CDR3, as DNA: TGCAGCGTTGGACCGGGACAGGTCCTATACACAGATACGCAGTATTTT. It encodes CSVGPGQVLYTDTQYF.

The chain has TRBV6-2 or TRBV6-3 and TRBJ2-3; tentative D call: TRBD2 (6 bases). V was pared by 3 bases and J by 4 bases, with 17 bases between. CDR1 is MNHEY, CDR2 SVGEGT, per germline. The CDR3 runs to 16 residues. The CDR3 DNA reads as TGTGCCAGCAGTTATTTGACTAGTATGTCATCAGATACGCAGTATTTT. This encodes CASSYLTSMSSDTQYF.

The chain carries TRBV5-1 and TRBJ2-7, with 7 positions matching TRBD2. In germline, CDR1 is SGHRS, CDR2 YFSETQ. CDR3 length: 16 residues. V shed 1 base and J 2 bases; nucleotides not matched to a gene: 9. The CDR3 here is CASSLFSGEGAYEQYF. CDR3 DNA: TGCGCCAGCAGCTTGTTTTCGGGGGAGGGCGCCTACGAGCAGTACTTC.

This chain connects TRBV2 to TRBJ1-1, with D perhaps matching TRBD1 (6 bases). V lost 2 bases, J lost 0 bases, and 13 bases lay in between. Germline V CDR1 and CDR2: SNHLY, FYNNEI. The CDR3 runs to 16 residues. DNA of the CDR3: TGTGCCAGCAGTGAATCGGGACAACGAATGAACACTGAAGCTTTCTTT. Translated: CASSESGQRMNTEAFF.

Details on this clone: Other DNA sequences within the sample encode an identical CDR3. The V and J genes are TRBV19 and TRBJ1-1; 7 nucleotides match TRBD1. The V segment lost 5 bases and the J segment 2 bases; nucleotides outside the gene matches: 5. Germline lookup yields CDR1 LNHDA and CDR2 SQIVND (reference sequence). The CDR3 has 14 amino acids. CDR3 bases: TGTGCCAGTAGTCCGGGACAGCTCAACACTGAAGCTTTCTTT. Translation gives CASSPGQLNTEAFF.

V usage is TRBV11-3 and J usage is TRBJ1-6, with 10 bases matching TRBD1. V shed 6 bases and J 7 bases; nucleotides not matched to a gene: 12. The CDR3 runs to 17 residues. CDR1 and CDR2 from the germline V gene are SGHNT and YENEEA. The CDR3 region is CASRPDRGPRRNSPLHF. As DNA, the CDR3 is TGTGCCAGCAGGCCAGACAGGGGGCCAAGACGGAATTCACCCCTCCACTTT.

The chain is built from TRBV19 and TRBJ2-2; D is undetermined. Trimming took off 4 bases at V and 7 bases at J, with 13 bases between the two ends. The CDR3 covers 14 residues. From germline, CDR1 is LNHDA and CDR2 SQIVND (reference sequence). The CDR3, as DNA: TGTGCCAGTAGTAGGCGGCAGGTAGACGGGGAGCTGTTTTTT. This sequence encodes CASSRRQVDGELFF.

The rearrangement joins TRBV15 to TRBJ2-7; D unresolved. The CDR3 spans 15 residues. Trimming pared 1 base from V and 2 bases from J, leaving 12 bases between. Germline CDR1 is LNHNV and CDR2 is YYDKDF (reference sequence). CDR3 bases: TGTGCCACCAGCAGAGGGAAGAGCCTTACCTACGAGCAGTACGTC. This sequence encodes CATSRGKSLTYEQYV.